A selection of T cell receptor beta chains follows, all from one sample in a study of cytotoxic CD8 clonotypes in ibrutinib-treated CLL. The method was immunoSEQ multiplex PCR; TCRdb's version includes in-frame clones alone and lacks a portion of them. This table has 250,000 to 350,000 clones, roughly three quarters appearing once. The specimen was PBMCs, collected at disease progression, from a patient treated with ibrutinib. These receptors were collected from a human donor with chronic lymphocytic leukemia. The conserved cysteine and the conserved F or W are not part of the CDR3 here. The order of the fields is V gene, J gene, CDR3 protein.

>TRBV9|TRBJ1-2
ASTGTGWYGYT
>TRBV5-1|TRBJ2-3
ASSFAGGLTDTQY
>TRBV15|TRBJ1-6
ATSRDPGAGNSPLH
>TRBV7-9|TRBJ2-3
ASSFTWTGSTDTQY
>TRBV4-1|TRBJ2-5
ASSQTWDRLETQY
>TRBV5-1|TRBJ2-5
ASSFAPPVRETQY
>TRBV6-5|TRBJ1-4
ARYDRDGEKLF
>TRBV4-3|TRBJ2-1
ASSFQAGSSYNEQF
>TRBV7-9|TRBJ2-6
ASSLVVGANVLT
>TRBV5-6|TRBJ2-7
ASSFLADHYEQY
>TRBV15|TRBJ2-7
ATSRDVPYEQY
>TRBV9|TRBJ1-4
ASSAANGASNEKLF
>TRBV2|TRBJ1-2
ASSYEGTDPFY
>TRBV11-1|TRBJ2-1
ASSLQGVGYNEQF
>TRBV18|TRBJ2-7
ASSLGGEQY
>TRBV2|TRBJ1-6
ASTPADSPLH
>TRBV21-1|TRBJ2-3
ASSKWADNMMASTDTQY
>TRBV7-9|TRBJ2-7
ASSVVGLAGDSEQY
>TRBV20-1|TRBJ2-7
SAARGNPV
>TRBV4-1|TRBJ2-7
ASSQVPIAGVSYEQY
>TRBV9|TRBJ2-3
ASSVVEGGSGDTQY
>TRBV27|TRBJ1-3
ASSPGQGRSGNTIY
>TRBV5-1|TRBJ2-1
ASSLSSNEQF
>TRBV5-6|TRBJ2-5
ASSLDSQGSQETQY
>TRBV6-6|TRBJ2-5
ASRNTNQETQY
>TRBV6-5|TRBJ2-5
ASRAPGLGQETQY
>TRBV4-3|TRBJ2-7
ASSQDLAGAYEQY
>TRBV6-5|TRBJ1-2
ASSYGGEGYGYT
>TRBV7-3|TRBJ1-1
ASSPTPWDRAGAF
>TRBV5-1|TRBJ1-5
ASPRRVRGVEDSNQPQH
>TRBV5-4|TRBJ2-7
ASSEDHEQY
>TRBV7-2|TRBJ2-3
ASNLGTGVTDTQY
>TRBV10-3|TRBJ2-2
AISAVGELF
>TRBV7-6|TRBJ2-7
ASSRGLAEVYEQY
>TRBV10-3|TRBJ2-7
AISVRGRYEQY
>TRBV6-1|TRBJ1-3
TSSETSMSSGNTIY
>TRBV7-8|TRBJ1-2
ASSLQGLSAYGYT
>TRBV7-8|TRBJ1-1
ASSFPPDSLNTEAF
>TRBV5-4|TRBJ1-1
ASSLSGTVGTEAF
>TRBV4-1|TRBJ2-7
ASSLNARVKGYEQY
>TRBV6-5|TRBJ1-2
ASRALTDVPGYT
>TRBV7-9|TRBJ2-1
ASSKTGWLYNEQF
>TRBV6-1|TRBJ1-4
ASSADGATNEKLF
>TRBV15|TRBJ1-1
ATSRDGGHTEAF
>TRBV7-2|TRBJ2-3
ASSEGTRKY
>TRBV6-6|TRBJ2-7
ASSPGLAGGYEQY
>TRBV27|TRBJ2-1
ASSLYWPPGWDEQF